The entry below gives a single TCR beta chain sequence along with its context. Its cognate antigen is unknown. From germline, CDR1 is SNHLY and CDR2 FYNNEI. The length of the CDR3 is 15 residues. The V and J ends lost 6 bases and 0 bases, in that order; junction bases with no gene match: 6. The data derive from a study of Ad26.COV2.S vaccination and SARS-CoV-2 variants. On the study more broadly: The study gave Ad26.COV2.S intramuscularly, once or twice 56 days apart. Study findings and constraints: Analyses of TCR breadth and depth may have underestimated total T cell responses. Vaccine and placebo recipients had comparable breadth of non-spike TCRs. Spike-specific responses of CD8+ and CD4+ T cells were reported to display substantial breadth after vaccination.

Assay: immunoSEQ multiplex PCR; the TCRdb copy retains only in-frame clones and omits some. The sample lists hundreds of thousands of clones; more than 75% were seen once. Treatment here: roughly 18 received Ad26.COV2.S at low or high dose, single or two shots; 5 received placebo; per-sample allocation not given. Vaccine and placebo recipients were sampled on day 63 after the first injection. The chain links TRBV2 to TRBJ2-7; 9 bases agree with TRBD1. Specimen: peripheral blood, collected in a trial of Ad26.COV2.S vaccine versus placebo. The clonotype comes from a person between 18 and 60 years old who received the Ad26.COV2.S COVID-19 vaccine or a placebo. The CDR3 DNA follows: TGTGCCAGCAGCTCGAGGACAGGGGACTCCTACGAGCAGTACTTC. Amino acids: CASSSRTGDSYEQYF.